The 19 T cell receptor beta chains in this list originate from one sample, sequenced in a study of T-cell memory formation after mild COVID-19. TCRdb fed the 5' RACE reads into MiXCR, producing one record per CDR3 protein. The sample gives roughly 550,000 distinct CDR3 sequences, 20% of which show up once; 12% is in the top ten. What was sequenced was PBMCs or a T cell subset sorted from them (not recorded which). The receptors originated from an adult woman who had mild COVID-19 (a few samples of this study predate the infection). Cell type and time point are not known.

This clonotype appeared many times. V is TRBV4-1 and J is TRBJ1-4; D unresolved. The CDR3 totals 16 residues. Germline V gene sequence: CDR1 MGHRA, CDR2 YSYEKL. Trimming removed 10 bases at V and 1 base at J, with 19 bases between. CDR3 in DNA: TGCGCCACCAAGCCCCGGGGAAGTGGAACTAATGAAAAACTGTTTTTT. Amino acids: CATKPRGSGTNEKLFF.

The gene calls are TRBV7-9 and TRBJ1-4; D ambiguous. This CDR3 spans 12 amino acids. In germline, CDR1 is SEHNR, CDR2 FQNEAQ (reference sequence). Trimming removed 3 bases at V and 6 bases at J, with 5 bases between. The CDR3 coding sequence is TGTGCCAGCAGCTTGTGGGATGAAAAACTGTTTTTT. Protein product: CASSLWDEKLFF.

The DNA of the CDR3 is TGCGCCAGCAGCCCCGAGGGACAGCCACAAGAGACCCAGTACTTC. It translates to CASSPEGQPQETQYF. This chain joins TRBV5-1 and TRBJ2-5; 7 nucleotides line up with TRBD1. The CDR3 sequence is 15 residues long. The germline V gene has CDR1 SGHRS and CDR2 YFSETQ. The J segment lost 2 bases and the V segment lost 4 bases, leaving 8 bases of the junction unmatched.

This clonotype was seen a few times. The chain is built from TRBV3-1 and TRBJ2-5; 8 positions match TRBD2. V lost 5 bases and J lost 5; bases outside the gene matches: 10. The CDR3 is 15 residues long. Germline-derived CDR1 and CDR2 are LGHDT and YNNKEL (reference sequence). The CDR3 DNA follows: TGTGCCAGCAGCACAAACGGGGGGGCCCTTGAGACCCAGTACTTC. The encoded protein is CASSTNGGALETQYF.

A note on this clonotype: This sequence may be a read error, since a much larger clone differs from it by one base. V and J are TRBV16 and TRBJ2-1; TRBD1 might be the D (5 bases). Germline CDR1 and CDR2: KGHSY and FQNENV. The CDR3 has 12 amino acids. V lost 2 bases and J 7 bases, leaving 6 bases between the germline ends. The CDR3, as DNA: TGTGCCAGCAGCCAAGCAGGGAATGAGCAGTTCTTC. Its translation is CASSQAGNEQFF.

The CDR3 region has the DNA TGTGCCAGCAGTGTCCCGGGACTGACTTATGGCTACACCTTC. Protein product: CASSVPGLTYGYTF. The chain combines TRBV6-6 with TRBJ1-2; possibly TRBD1 for D (5 bases). The CDR3 totals 14 residues. V was trimmed by 5 bases and J by 5 bases, leaving 15 bases between them. Germline values: CDR1 MNHNY, CDR2 SVGAGI (reference sequence).

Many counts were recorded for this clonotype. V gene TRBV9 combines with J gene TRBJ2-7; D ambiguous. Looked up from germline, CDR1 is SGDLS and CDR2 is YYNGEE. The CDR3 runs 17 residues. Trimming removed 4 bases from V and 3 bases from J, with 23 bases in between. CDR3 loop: CASSPRPESASSYEQYF. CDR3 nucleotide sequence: TGTGCCAGCAGCCCTCGGCCCGAGTCGGCTAGTAGCTACGAGCAGTACTTC. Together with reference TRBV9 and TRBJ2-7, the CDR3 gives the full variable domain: DSGVTQTPKHLITATGQRVTLRCSPRSGDLSVYWYQQSLDQGLQFLIQYYNGEERAKGNILERFSAQQFPDLHSELNLSSLELGDSALYFCASSPRPESASSYEQYFGPGTRLTVT.

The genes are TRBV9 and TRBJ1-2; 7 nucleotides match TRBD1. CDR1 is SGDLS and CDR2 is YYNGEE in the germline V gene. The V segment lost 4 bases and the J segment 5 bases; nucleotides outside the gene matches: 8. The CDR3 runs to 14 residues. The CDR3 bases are TGTGCCAGCAGCAAACAGGGGTCCGATTATGGCTACACCTTC. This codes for CASSKQGSDYGYTF.

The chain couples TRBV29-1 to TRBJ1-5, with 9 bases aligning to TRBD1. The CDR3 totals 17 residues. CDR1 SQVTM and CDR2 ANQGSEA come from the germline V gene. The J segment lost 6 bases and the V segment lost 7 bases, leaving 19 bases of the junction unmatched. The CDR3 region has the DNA TGCAGCGCCCTGGGATTTGCTGGACAGGGGAAAAGTCAGCCCCAGCATTTT. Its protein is CSALGFAGQGKSQPQHF.

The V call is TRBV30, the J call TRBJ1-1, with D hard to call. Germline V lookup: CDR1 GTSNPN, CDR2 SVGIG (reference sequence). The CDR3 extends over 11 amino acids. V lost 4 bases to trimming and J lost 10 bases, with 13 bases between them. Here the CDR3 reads CAWIVPRGAFF. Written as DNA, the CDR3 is TGTGCCTGGATCGTGCCCCGGGGAGCTTTCTTT. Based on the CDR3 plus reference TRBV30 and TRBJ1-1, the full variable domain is SQTIHQWPATLVQPVGSPLSLECTVEGTSNPNLYWYRQAAGRGLQLLFYSVGIGQISSEVPQNLSASRPQDRQFILSSKKLLLSDSGFYLCAWIVPRGAFFGQGTRLTVV.

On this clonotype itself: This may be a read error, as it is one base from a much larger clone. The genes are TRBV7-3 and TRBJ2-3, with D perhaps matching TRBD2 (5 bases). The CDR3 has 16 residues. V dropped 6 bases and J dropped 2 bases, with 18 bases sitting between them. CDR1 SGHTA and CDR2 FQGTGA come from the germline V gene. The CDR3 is CASSPHPGLTTDTQYF. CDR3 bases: TGTGCCAGCAGTCCCCACCCAGGACTTACCACAGATACGCAGTATTTT. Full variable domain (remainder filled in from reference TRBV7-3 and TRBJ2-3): GAGVSQTPSNKVTEKGKYVELRCDPISGHTALYWYRQSLGQGPEFLIYFQGTGAADDSGLPNDRFFAVRPEGSVSTLKIQRTERGDSAVYLCASSPHPGLTTDTQYFGPGTRLTVL.

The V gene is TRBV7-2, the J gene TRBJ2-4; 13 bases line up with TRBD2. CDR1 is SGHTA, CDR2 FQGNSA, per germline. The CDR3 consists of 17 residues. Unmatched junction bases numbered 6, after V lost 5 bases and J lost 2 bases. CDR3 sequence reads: CASSVRLAGGSKNIQYF. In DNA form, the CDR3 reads TGTGCCAGCAGCGTTCGACTAGCGGGAGGTTCCAAAAACATTCAGTACTTC.

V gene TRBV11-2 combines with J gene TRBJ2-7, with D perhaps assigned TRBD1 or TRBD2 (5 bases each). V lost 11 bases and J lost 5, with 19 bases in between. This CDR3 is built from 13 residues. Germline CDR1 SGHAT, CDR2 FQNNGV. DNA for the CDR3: TGTGCCCTAGAGGGGACCCCTGGGGACGAGCAGTACTTC. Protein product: CALEGTPGDEQYF.

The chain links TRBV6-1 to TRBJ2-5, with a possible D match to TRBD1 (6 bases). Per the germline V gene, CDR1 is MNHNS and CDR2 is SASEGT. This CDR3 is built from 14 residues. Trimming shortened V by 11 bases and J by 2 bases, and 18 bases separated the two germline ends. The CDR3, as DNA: TGTGCCTCTCATCCAGGACAGACACAAGAGACCCAGTACTTC. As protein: CASHPGQTQETQYF.

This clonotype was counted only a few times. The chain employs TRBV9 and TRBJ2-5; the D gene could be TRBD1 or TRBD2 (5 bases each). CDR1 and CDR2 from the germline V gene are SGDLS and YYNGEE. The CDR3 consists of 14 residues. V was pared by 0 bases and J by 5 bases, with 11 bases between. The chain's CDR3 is CASSVATGTETQYF. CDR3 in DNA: TGTGCCAGCAGCGTAGCTACGGGGACGGAGACCCAGTACTTC. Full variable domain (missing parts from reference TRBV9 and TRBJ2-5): DSGVTQTPKHLITATGQRVTLRCSPRSGDLSVYWYQQSLDQGLQFLIQYYNGEERAKGNILERFSAQQFPDLHSELNLSSLELGDSALYFCASSVATGTETQYFGPGTRLLVL.

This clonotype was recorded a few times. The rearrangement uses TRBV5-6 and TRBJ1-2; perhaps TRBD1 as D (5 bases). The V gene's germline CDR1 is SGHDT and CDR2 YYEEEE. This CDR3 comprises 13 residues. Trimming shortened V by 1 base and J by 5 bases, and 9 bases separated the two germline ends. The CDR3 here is CASSLSRAYGYTF. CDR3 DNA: TGTGCCAGCAGCTTGTCCAGGGCGTATGGCTACACCTTC.

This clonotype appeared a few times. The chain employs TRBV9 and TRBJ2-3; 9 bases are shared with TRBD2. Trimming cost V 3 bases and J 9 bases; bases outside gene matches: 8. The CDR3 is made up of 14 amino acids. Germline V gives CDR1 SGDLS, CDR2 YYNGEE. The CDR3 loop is CASSATVAGDTQYF. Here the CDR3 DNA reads TGTGCCAGCAGCGCAACAGTAGCGGGGGACACGCAGTATTTT.

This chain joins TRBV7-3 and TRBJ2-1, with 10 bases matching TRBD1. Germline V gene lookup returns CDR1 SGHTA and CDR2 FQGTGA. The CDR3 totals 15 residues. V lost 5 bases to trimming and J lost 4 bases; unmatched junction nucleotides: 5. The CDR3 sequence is CASSLTGGRYNEQFF. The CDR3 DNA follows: TGTGCCAGCAGCCTGACAGGGGGCAGGTACAATGAGCAGTTCTTC.

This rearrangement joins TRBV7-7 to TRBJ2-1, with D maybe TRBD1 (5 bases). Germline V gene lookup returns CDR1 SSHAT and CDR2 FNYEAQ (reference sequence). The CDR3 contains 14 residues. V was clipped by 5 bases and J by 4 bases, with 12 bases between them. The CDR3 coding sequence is TGTGCCAGCAGCCCCACAAGGGGTTACAATGAGCAGTTCTTC. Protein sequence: CASSPTRGYNEQFF.